Here is one TCR beta chain with its context. Its antigen is as yet unknown. This record comes from a study of monozygotic twins with inflammatory bowel disease. Study findings and constraints: Diversity of TCRbeta measured by inverse Simpson was lower in IBD patients than in healthy co-twins. Versus healthy twins, IBD patients showed fewer clonotypes shared with others, especially with disease activity.

The RNA usage for each TCR library was around 3.5 ug of total RNA. TCRdb re-called the 5' RACE reads and catalogs CDR3 proteins one per entry, DNA excluded. Its table lists approximately 200,000 distinct CDR3 sequences. Sequencing was performed on blood. The receptor was isolated from a human donor with ulcerative colitis or Crohn's disease, or a healthy co-twin of an affected twin (not recorded which).

The CDR3 sequence: CASSSVTDNQPQHF. The V gene is TRBV5-1, the J gene TRBJ1-5; the D call from TCRdb, TRBD1, cannot be confirmed without DNA. The CDR3 totals 14 residues. The germline V gene has CDR1 SGHRS and CDR2 YFSETQ.